This record covers a single T cell receptor beta chain. This sample is part of a study of blood T cell repertoires in COVID-19. Study at large: What the recovered Cohort 3 donors had was two negative PCRs, clearance, or symptom resolution. Acute-phase and convalescent COVID-19 samples originated in the United States, Italy and Spain. T cells, B-cell-depleted T cells, or PBMCs provided the cDNA or gDNA that served as material.

Produced via immunoSEQ multiplex PCR; TCRdb's table is partial and in-frame only. The data hold about 270,000 clones, with 88% observed a single time. Germline V gene sequence: CDR1 SGHDT, CDR2 YYEEEE. The V end was cut by 5 bases, the J end by 2 bases, with 22 bases between. The length of the CDR3 is 17 residues. This rearrangement joins TRBV5-6 to TRBJ2-5, with a possible D match to TRBD1 (6 bases). The specimen was PBMCs or T cells enriched from blood (not recorded which). This clonotype was obtained from a woman aged 55 to 70 in a cohort exposed to, infected with or recovered from COVID-19 (not recorded which). The CDR3 DNA reads as TGTGCCAGCAGTCGCAGGCCCTTCCAGGGGTTTCAAGAGACCCAGTACTTC. It codes for CASSRRPFQGFQETQYF.